This TCR beta chain was found in a study of identical twins (dated by TCRdb to between 2015 and 2016). Some background on the complete study: The study deep-sequenced TCR alpha and beta repertoires from monozygotic twins, unrelated adults of various ages and cord blood to test whether fetal clonotypes persist. To rule out contamination, the twin experiments were replicated at different times with different library preparation protocols. General study outcomes and caveats: Compared with coincidental sharing between unrelated individuals, an excess of low generation-probability sequences was observed among out-of-frame TCR alpha sequences shared between twins. In monozygotic twins, out-of-frame TCR alpha sharing was systematically underestimated by recombination models, although the models agreed with sharing between unrelated individuals. Excess twin sharing in beta out-of-frame sequences was weaker because fewer shared sequences lowered the signal-to-noise ratio. Abundant cord blood beta clonotypes carried fewer insertions; young adult naive repertoires showed a weaker similar trend, while memory repertoires showed none. Zero-insertion analyses could be partly confounded by invariant T cells such as MAIT and iNKT, though diverse VJ usage argued against such confounding for most clonotypes. Because the same donors could not be followed over many years, conclusions were based on cross-sectional statistical analysis.

Only healthy Caucasian donors were included. The twin cohort comprised three pairs of female monozygotic twins, all aged roughly 18 to 29 years. Peripheral blood mononuclear cells were used as the source from which RNA for TCR libraries was isolated. The library was produced with 5' RACE. The sequencing machine was an Illumina HiSeq 2000. A universal primer binding site was added through template switching, and the final cDNA carried a unique molecular identifier so that TCR cDNA molecules could be counted accurately. First-strand cDNA for TCR alpha and beta chains was synthesized from specific primers in the conserved constant-segment region. Each cDNA library was double barcoded, with a SMART-Mk sample barcode plus Illumina barcodes, to control for contamination. Two successive PCR steps introduced TruSeq adapter sequences along with Illumina sample barcodes. Sequencing of the TCR alpha and beta cDNA libraries was done on the Illumina HiSeq platform using custom primers. As for the authors' bioinformatics: MiGEC was used to process raw reads and extract unique molecular identifiers, and MiXCR was used to find CDR3 positions. For each individual, recombination models were inferred using an EM algorithm with the repgenHMM and IGoR tools. The tcR package in R was used for shared clonotype analysis, with sharing normalized by the product of cloneset sizes. To study raw recombination without the effects of thymic and clonal selection, out-of-frame nonproductive sequences were analyzed. TCRdb reprocessed the public reads (quality trimming at Q25 with fastp, clone calling with MiXCR) and kept in-frame beta chains. Rows are combined by CDR3 protein, so each entry shows the most common genes and DNA. None of the V and J calls come from the authors' own analysis; TCRdb made them. Across this sample there are 550,000 to 700,000 distinct CDR3 sequences, with less than 25% seen only once. The top ten hold 4.3% of the sample.

The cysteine opens and the phenylalanine closes a CDR3 of 15 amino acids. The read is trimmed to its CDR3 DNA, 45 bases read in frame from base 1. CDR1 and CDR2, looked up from the germline V gene (reference sequence), are SGHKS and YYEKEE. Unmatched junction bases come to 8, with V trimmed by 4 bases and J by 6 bases. This clonotype occurred a few times. Its antigen is not yet known. Per-nucleotide qualities are absent, and no much larger clonotype sits a single base away. These data are also associated with another study on T cells expressing NK-cell markers. In that second paper, the authors write: TCR beta-chain repertoires were profiled in sorted CD3+CD56+NKG2C+, CD3+CD56+NKG2C- and CD3+CD56-NKG2C+ T-cell subsets from fewer than 10 donors. Among the eight sequenced donors, only one was HCMV-seronegative, while the other seven were HCMV-seropositive. To restrict sorting to alphabetaTCR-expressing T cells, an anti-gammadeltaTCR antibody was added in several experiments. In roughly 6 donors, the dominant CD3+CD56+NKG2C+ clonotypes were among the top 10 CD8+ clonotypes and accounted for roughly 1.0-7.0% of CD8+ T cells. Those dominant clonotypes were again the most abundant among CD3+CD56-NKG2C+ cells in several donors, at roughly 25-60.1%. Whether the expanded NKG2C-expressing T cell clones were specific for HCMV antigens remained unclear. Randomly selected healthy volunteers, three men and five women, were used as the eight sequenced donors. HCMV serostatus was determined by detecting HCMV-specific IgG in serum with a commercial ELISA kit. For several donors, bulk peripheral blood T-cell repertoires were also sequenced from unsorted PBMC. MIGEC was used to demultiplex reads and group the reads by UMI, and MiTCR was used to assemble and quantify clonotypes. To remove erroneous sequences, TCR cDNA sequences were retained only when supported by two or more reads. Downstream repertoire analysis used the tcR package, and clonotypes were matched across fractions by CDR3 nucleotide sequence plus V segment. Antigen specificity was annotated against VDJdb with VDJmatch, allowing one amino acid substitution in CDR3.

The sequencing sample was made of PBMCs. This receptor chain uses TRBV5-5 and TRBJ2-2, with TRBD1 matching 8 junction bases. The receptor was derived from a woman younger than 35 in good health. CDR3 sequence: CASSRDRTGSGELFF. The sequenced DNA: TGTGCCAGCAGCCGGGACAGGACGGGGTCCGGGGAGCTGTTTTTT.